This T cell receptor (beta chain) is from a study of blood T cells in healthy people across ages. Notes on the study in general: As age increased, TCR beta diversity per million T cells fell in a roughly linear fashion.

As for this clonotype: Antigen specificity is unknown.

A sample-barcoded 5' primer and a J-beta primer mix were used in a second PCR of roughly 6 to 11 cycles. All cDNA molecules were each tagged by a template-switch adaptor with 12 random nucleotides. TCRdb reprocessed the 5' RACE reads via MiXCR and lists one record per CDR3 protein. Of 1,500,000 or so distinct CDR3 sequences listed, around 59% are singletons. The germline CDR1 and CDR2 sequences are MNHEY and SVGAGI. V lost 2 bases and J lost 0, with 14 bases in between. This CDR3 region has 18 residues. Aged roughly 6 to 95, donors were systemically healthy Caucasians from Russia. The TCR comes from a young man in good health. The source material was blood. V and J are TRBV6-5 and TRBJ2-6, with D unclear. The CDR3 protein is CASSYILRVYSGANVLTF. CDR3 nucleotide sequence: TGTGCCAGCAGTTACATATTGCGTGTGTACTCTGGGGCCAACGTCCTGACTTTC.